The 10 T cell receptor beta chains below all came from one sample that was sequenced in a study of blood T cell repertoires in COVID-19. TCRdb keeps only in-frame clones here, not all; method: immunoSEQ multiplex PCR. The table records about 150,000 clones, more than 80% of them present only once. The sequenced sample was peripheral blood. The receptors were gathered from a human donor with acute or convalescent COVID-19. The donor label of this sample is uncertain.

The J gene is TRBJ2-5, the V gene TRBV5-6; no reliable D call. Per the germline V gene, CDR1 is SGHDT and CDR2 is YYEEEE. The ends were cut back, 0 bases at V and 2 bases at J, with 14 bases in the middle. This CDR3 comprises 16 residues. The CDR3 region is CASSLALTEIQETQYF. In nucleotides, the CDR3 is TGTGCCAGCAGCTTGGCCCTTACAGAGATACAAGAGACCCAGTACTTC.

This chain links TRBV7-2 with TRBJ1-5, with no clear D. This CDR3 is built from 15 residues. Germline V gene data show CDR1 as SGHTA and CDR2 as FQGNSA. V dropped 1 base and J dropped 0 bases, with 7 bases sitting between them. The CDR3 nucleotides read TGTGCCAGCAGCTTAGGCGAGTATAGCAATCAGCCCCAGCATTTT. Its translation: CASSLGEYSNQPQHF.

The CDR3 reads CASSPAGGTYEQYF. CDR3 DNA: TGTGCCAGCTCACCGGCGGGGGGCACCTACGAGCAGTACTTC. The chain is built from TRBV18 and TRBJ2-7; TRBD2 matches at 8 bases. Germline CDR1 is KGHSH and CDR2 is LQKENI. CDR3 length equals 14 residues. Trimming took 3 bases from V and 2 from J; bases not matched to a gene: 3.

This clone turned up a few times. This chain's CDR3 is CASSQLFGQNNSPLHF. The CDR3 DNA reads as TGTGCCAGCAGCCAATTATTCGGACAGAATAATTCACCCCTCCACTTT. The gene calls are TRBV3-1 (or the pseudogene TRBV3-2) and TRBJ1-6, with a weak D call TRBD1 (6 bases). Trimming shortened V by 2 bases and J by 5 bases, and 13 bases separated the two germline ends. The CDR3 is 16 residues long. Per the germline V gene, CDR1 is LGHDT and CDR2 is YNNKEL (reference sequence).

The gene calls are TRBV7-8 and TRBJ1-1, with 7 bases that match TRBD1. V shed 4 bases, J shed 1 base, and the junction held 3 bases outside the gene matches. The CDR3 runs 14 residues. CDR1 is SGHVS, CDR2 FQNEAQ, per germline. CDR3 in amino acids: CASSWGQSNTEAFF. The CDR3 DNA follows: TGTGCCAGCAGCTGGGGACAGTCGAACACTGAAGCTTTCTTT.

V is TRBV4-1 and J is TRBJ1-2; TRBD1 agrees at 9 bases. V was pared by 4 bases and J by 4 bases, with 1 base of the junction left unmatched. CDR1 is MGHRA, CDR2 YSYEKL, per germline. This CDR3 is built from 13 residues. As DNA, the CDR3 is TGCGCCAGCAGCCTACAGGGGGCCTATGGCTACACCTTC. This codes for CASSLQGAYGYTF.

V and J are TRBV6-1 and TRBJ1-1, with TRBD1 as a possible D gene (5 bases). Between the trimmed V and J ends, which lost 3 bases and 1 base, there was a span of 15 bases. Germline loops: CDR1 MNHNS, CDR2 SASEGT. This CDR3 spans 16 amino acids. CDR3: CASSEWGGSTNTEAFF. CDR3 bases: TGTGCCAGCAGTGAGTGGGGGGGGTCCACGAACACTGAAGCTTTCTTT.

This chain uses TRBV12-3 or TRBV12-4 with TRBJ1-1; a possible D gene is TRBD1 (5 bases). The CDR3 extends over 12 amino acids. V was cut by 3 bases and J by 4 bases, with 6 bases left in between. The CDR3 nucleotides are TGTGCCAGCAGTTTTAGGGGCACTGAAGCTTTCTTT. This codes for CASSFRGTEAFF.

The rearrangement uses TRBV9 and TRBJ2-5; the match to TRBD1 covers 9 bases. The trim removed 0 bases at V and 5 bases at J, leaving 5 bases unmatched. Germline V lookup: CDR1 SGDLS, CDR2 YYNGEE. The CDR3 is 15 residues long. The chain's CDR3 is CASSVVGQGRETQYF. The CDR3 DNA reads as TGTGCCAGCAGCGTAGTGGGACAGGGCAGGGAGACCCAGTACTTC.

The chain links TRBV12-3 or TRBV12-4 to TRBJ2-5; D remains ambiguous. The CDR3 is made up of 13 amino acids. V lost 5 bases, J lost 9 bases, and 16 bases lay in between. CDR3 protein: CASSIGPPEAQYF. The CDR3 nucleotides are TGTGCCAGCAGTATCGGCCCCCCTGAGGCCCAGTACTTC.